These 28 T cell receptor beta chains came from one sample sequenced in a study of cytomegalovirus exposure and HLA in healthy donors. Assay used: immunoSEQ multiplex PCR; TCRdb lists only in-frame clones, some missing. The repertoire holds hundreds of thousands of clones, with about nine tenths as singletons. The sequenced sample was PBMCs. The receptors stem from a woman aged 18 to 35 in good health and CMV-seropositive.

The J gene is TRBJ2-7, the V gene TRBV5-4; weak D call: TRBD1 (6 bases). Trimming removed 6 bases from V and 6 bases from J, with 19 bases in between. The CDR3 totals 14 residues. CDR1 is SGHNT, CDR2 YYREEE, per germline (reference sequence). CDR3 sequence: CASNEGQGFGEQYF. Written as DNA, the CDR3 is TGTGCCAGCAACGAGGGGCAGGGGTTTGGCGAGCAGTACTTC.

The chain is built from TRBV9 and TRBJ1-1; a weak D match, TRBD1 (6 bases). This CDR3 is 14 amino acids long. Germline V gene data show CDR1 as SGDLS and CDR2 as YYNGEE. The V gene lost 4 bases and the J gene lost 2 bases, with 12 bases spanning the gap. CDR3 protein: CASSPNRANTEAFF. The CDR3 DNA is TGTGCCAGCAGCCCCAACAGGGCAAACACTGAAGCTTTCTTT. The full variable domain, completed using reference TRBV9 and TRBJ1-1, is DSGVTQTPKHLITATGQRVTLRCSPRSGDLSVYWYQQSLDQGLQFLIQYYNGEERAKGNILERFSAQQFPDLHSELNLSSLELGDSALYFCASSPNRANTEAFFGQGTRLTVV.

This chain links TRBV2 with TRBJ1-3, with D possibly matching TRBD1 (6 bases). Trimming stripped 6 bases from V and 4 bases from J, with 16 bases between. This CDR3 is built from 15 residues. Germline-derived CDR1 and CDR2 are SNHLY and FYNNEI. DNA for the CDR3: TGTGCCAGCAGGAAGGGGGTGTCTTCGGGAAACACCATATATTTT. It is translated as CASRKGVSSGNTIYF.

V is TRBV13 and J is TRBJ2-3, with TRBD1 matching 8 bases. The CDR3 is 14 residues long. Trimming cost V 3 bases and J 2 bases; bases outside gene matches: 1. Germline V gene data show CDR1 as PRHDT and CDR2 as FYEKMQ (reference sequence). The CDR3 here is CASSLDRATDTQYF. The CDR3, as DNA: TGTGCCAGCAGCTTGGACAGGGCCACAGATACGCAGTATTTT.

Only one count was recorded for this clone. The chain is built from TRBV27 and TRBJ1-1; D call uncertain. The germline gives CDR1 MNHEY, CDR2 SMNVEV (reference sequence). V lost 0 bases and J 0 bases, leaving 8 bases between the germline ends. This CDR3 contains 15 residues. CDR3 in amino acids: CASSLSVGLNTEAFF. The DNA for the CDR3 is TGTGCCAGCAGTTTATCGGTCGGTCTGAACACTGAAGCTTTCTTT.

The V and J genes are TRBV5-4 and TRBJ1-1; D ambiguous. This CDR3 comprises 14 residues. Germline CDR1 SGHNT, CDR2 YYREEE (reference sequence). Trimming removed 1 base at V and 6 bases at J, with 13 bases between. The CDR3 spells CASSLWSHSAEAFF. The CDR3 nucleotides read TGTGCCAGCAGCTTGTGGTCTCATTCGGCTGAAGCTTTCTTT.

The V and J genes are TRBV28 and TRBJ2-7; no clear D gene. Trimming pared 5 bases from V and 6 bases from J, leaving 11 bases between. Germline-derived CDR1 and CDR2 are MDHEN and SYDVKM. CDR3 length equals 12 residues. The CDR3: CASSLPVTEQYF. CDR3 bases: TGTGCCAGCAGTCTGCCAGTTACCGAGCAGTACTTC.

As regards this clone: At one end the junction does not follow the germline gene, possibly because of a read error. V gene TRBV18 combines with J gene TRBJ2-7; D perhaps matches TRBD2 (5 bases). Germline V gives CDR1 KGHSH, CDR2 LQKENI. The CDR3 spans 14 residues. CDR3 in DNA: TGTGCCAGCTCACCTAACCTTCTGGACCGGGGATTAGACTTC. It translates to CASSPNLLDRGLDF.

The chain joins TRBV21-1 to TRBJ2-6; the D call in the table, TRBD1, was not verified against the DNA. TRBV21-1 is recorded as a pseudogene. CDR3 length equals 17 residues. CDR3 DNA sequence: TGTGCCAGCAGCAAAGTAAAGGGGGCGAGTAAGGACAACGTCCTGACTTTC. Its translation: CASSKVKGASKDNVLTF.

The chain employs TRBV6-5 and TRBJ1-4; D ambiguous. Trimming left V 6 bases short and J 0 bases short, with 11 bases between. The germline gives CDR1 MNHEY, CDR2 SVGAGI. The CDR3 has 15 amino acids. The CDR3 region has the DNA TGTGCCAGCAGCCCCGCGGGCCCAACTAATGAAAAACTGTTTTTT. Translation gives CASSPAGPTNEKLFF.

The chain has TRBV5-1 and TRBJ1-2; TRBD1 agrees at 9 bases. CDR3 length equals 16 residues. Germline loops: CDR1 SGHRS, CDR2 YFSETQ. After removal of 4 bases from V and 4 bases from J, the junction contained 11 bases not matched to a gene. CDR3 DNA: TGCGCCAGCAGCCTTGGGACAGGGCAACGTTCCTATGGCTACACCTTC. It encodes CASSLGTGQRSYGYTF.

The rearrangement joins TRBV18 to TRBJ1-5; D remains unclear. The CDR3 consists of 14 residues. The germline V and J ends were trimmed by 3 bases and 4 bases, with 10 bases remaining between them. The germline CDR1 and CDR2 sequences are KGHSH and LQKENI. The CDR3 spells CASSPVLRNQPQHF. In DNA, the CDR3 is TGTGCCAGCTCACCCGTACTGCGGAATCAGCCCCAGCATTTT.

The chain recombines TRBV6-1 with TRBJ2-1; tentatively, D is TRBD2 (6 bases). The V and J ends lost 3 bases and 9 bases respectively, with 6 bases between them. The CDR3 has 11 amino acids. CDR1 MNHNS and CDR2 SASEGT come from the germline V gene. The CDR3 DNA follows: TGTGCCAGCAGTGATAGCGGTGAGCAGTTCTTC. Amino acids: CASSDSGEQFF.

This chain connects TRBV6-6 to TRBJ2-3; D gene uncertain. The CDR3 has 14 residues. The germline V and J ends were trimmed by 5 bases and 2 bases, with 11 bases remaining between them. The V gene's germline CDR1 is MNHNY and CDR2 SVGAGI (reference sequence). CDR3 nucleotides: TGTGCCAGCAGTGCGGAACGCGTCACAGATACGCAGTATTTT. The encoded protein is CASSAERVTDTQYF.

For the CDR3, the DNA is TGTGCCAGCAGCCTAATAGCGGGAGGGCCCCACGAGCAGTACTTC. Translation gives CASSLIAGGPHEQYF. The rearrangement links TRBV28 to TRBJ2-7; TRBD2 matches at 11 bases. CDR3 length: 15 amino acids. Germline CDR1 and CDR2: MDHEN and SYDVKM. The ends lost 6 bases at V and 5 bases at J; junction bases unmatched: 9.

The chain is built from TRBV4-1 and TRBJ1-2; D is uncertain. Per the germline V gene, CDR1 is MGHRA and CDR2 is YSYEKL. CDR3 length: 14 amino acids. V gave up 0 bases and J gave up 6 bases, with 11 bases separating them. The CDR3, as DNA: TGCGCCAGCAGCCAAGAAGACTCGGTAAATGGCTACACCTTC. Its protein product is CASSQEDSVNGYTF.

J is TRBJ2-1 and V is TRBV27; 9 nucleotides agree with TRBD2. Trimming took 2 bases from V and 0 from J; bases not matched to a gene: 8. Germline V lookup: CDR1 MNHEY, CDR2 SMNVEV (reference sequence). The CDR3 has 18 residues. CDR3 amino acids: CASSLPSGRFSSYNEQFF. DNA of the CDR3: TGTGCCAGCAGTTTACCAAGCGGGAGGTTCAGCTCCTACAATGAGCAGTTCTTC.

This clone appeared once. The chain has TRBV6-1 and TRBJ2-7, with D possibly matching TRBD1 (6 bases). CDR1 MNHNS and CDR2 SASEGT come from the germline V gene. Trimming cost V 1 base and J 6 bases, with 10 bases left between them. The CDR3 consists of 13 residues. This CDR3 is CASSEEVRGEQYF. CDR3 sequence (DNA): TGTGCCAGCAGTGAAGAGGTCAGGGGCGAGCAGTACTTC.

The rearrangement joins TRBV5-1 to TRBJ2-2; 9 nucleotides match TRBD1. Germline V gene sequence: CDR1 SGHRS, CDR2 YFSETQ. The CDR3 covers 17 residues. The V gene end was trimmed by 0 bases and the J gene end by 4 bases; junction bases not matched to a gene: 7. The CDR3 region is CASSLGQGGSGTGELFF. CDR3 coding DNA: TGCGCCAGCAGCTTGGGACAGGGGGGTTCGGGCACCGGGGAGCTGTTTTTT.

The gene calls are TRBV9 and TRBJ2-5; 12 nucleotides align to TRBD2. The germline CDR1 and CDR2 sequences are SGDLS and YYNGEE. The CDR3 has 15 amino acids. V gave up 4 bases and J gave up 5 bases; unmatched junction bases: 6. The CDR3 loop reads CASSPSGRASETQYF. Here the CDR3 DNA reads TGTGCCAGCAGCCCTAGCGGGAGGGCCTCCGAGACCCAGTACTTC. Combining the CDR3 with reference TRBV9 and TRBJ2-5 gives the whole variable domain DSGVTQTPKHLITATGQRVTLRCSPRSGDLSVYWYQQSLDQGLQFLIQYYNGEERAKGNILERFSAQQFPDLHSELNLSSLELGDSALYFCASSPSGRASETQYFGPGTRLLVL.

The CDR3 nucleotides are TGTGCCAGCAGTTTGGCTGGGCAAGACTATGGCTACACCTTC. This gives the protein CASSLAGQDYGYTF. V is TRBV28 and J is TRBJ1-2; D unresolved. The CDR3 loop spans 14 amino acids. Trimming stripped 3 bases from V and 3 bases from J, with 11 bases between. Per the germline V gene, CDR1 is MDHEN and CDR2 is SYDVKM.

This chain links TRBV5-1 with TRBJ1-1, with D hard to call. Germline V lookup: CDR1 SGHRS, CDR2 YFSETQ. V was pared by 0 bases and J by 8 bases, with 11 bases between. This CDR3 has 13 residues. For the CDR3, the DNA is TGCGCCAGCAGCTTGGAGTGGTCGGGGGAAGCTTTCTTT. Amino acids: CASSLEWSGEAFF.

The J gene is TRBJ2-3, the V gene TRBV9; D possibly corresponds to TRBD2 (7 bases). The V gene lost 0 bases and the J gene lost 5 bases, with 13 bases spanning the gap. This CDR3 spans 15 amino acids. From germline, CDR1 is SGDLS and CDR2 YYNGEE. The CDR3 DNA reads as TGTGCCAGCAGCGTAGCGGGGGGCGAGGGAGATACGCAGTATTTT. Translated: CASSVAGGEGDTQYF. The whole variable domain, remainder taken from reference TRBV9 and TRBJ2-3, is DSGVTQTPKHLITATGQRVTLRCSPRSGDLSVYWYQQSLDQGLQFLIQYYNGEERAKGNILERFSAQQFPDLHSELNLSSLELGDSALYFCASSVAGGEGDTQYFGPGTRLTVL.

V and J are TRBV9 and TRBJ2-1; possibly TRBD2 for D (5 bases). Per germline, CDR1 SGDLS and CDR2 YYNGEE. The CDR3 loop spans 16 amino acids. V was trimmed by 0 bases and J by 4 bases, leaving 14 bases between them. In DNA, the CDR3 is TGTGCCAGCAGCGTAGGTGGGAGATCAAATTACAATGAGCAGTTCTTC. It specifies CASSVGGRSNYNEQFF.

CDR3 residues: CASSEPRAGGRAGELFF. The CDR3 DNA reads as TGCGCCAGCAGTGAGCCCAGAGCGGGAGGGAGGGCCGGGGAGCTGTTTTTT. This chain joins TRBV10-2 and TRBJ2-2; 10 bases match TRBD2. Germline lookup yields CDR1 WSHSY and CDR2 SAAADI. The CDR3 sequence is 17 residues long. V shed 2 bases and J 6 bases; nucleotides not matched to a gene: 9.

The rearrangement joins TRBV2 to TRBJ1-1, with 8 nucleotides matching TRBD1. The CDR3 is 12 residues long. The V gene's germline CDR1 is SNHLY and CDR2 FYNNEI. J was trimmed by 1 base and V by 10 bases; bases with no gene match: 2. The CDR3 loop reads CATGQANTEAFF. DNA of the CDR3: TGTGCCACGGGACAGGCGAACACTGAAGCTTTCTTT.

The V call is TRBV4-1, the J call TRBJ2-2; TRBD2 matches 8 bases. CDR1 MGHRA and CDR2 YSYEKL come from the germline V gene. This CDR3 region has 16 residues. V lost 3 bases to trimming and J lost 6 bases; unmatched junction nucleotides: 9. The CDR3 bases are TGCGCCAGCAGCCAGGTCTCTAACGGGAGGGCCGGGGAGCTGTTTTTT. It encodes CASSQVSNGRAGELFF.

The J gene is TRBJ1-1, the V gene TRBV18; a possible D gene is TRBD1 (5 bases). The CDR3 sequence is 15 residues long. The germline V gene encodes CDR1 KGHSH and CDR2 LQKENI. The V gene lost 3 bases and the J gene lost 4 bases, with 15 bases spanning the gap. The chain's CDR3 is CASSPGGGKGTEAFF. The CDR3 coding sequence is TGTGCCAGCTCACCTGGGGGGGGGAAAGGCACTGAAGCTTTCTTT.